This T cell receptor (beta chain) was recovered during a study of CXCR3-negative and CXCR3-positive naive CD8 T cells. Study-level findings and limits: Higher TRB CDR3 hydrophobicity marked CXCR3-positive naive cells relative to CXCR3-negative naive cells.

TRB cDNA was prepared as libraries by UMI-labeled 5' RACE. Each CDR3 protein gets one entry in TCRdb, which reprocessed the 5' RACE reads and gives no DNA. This sample's table has under 85,000 distinct CDR3 sequences. To note about this clonotype: The antigen is unknown.

This CDR3 region has 13 residues. Germline loops: CDR1 SQVTM, CDR2 ANQGSEA. This receptor was taken from a human donor in good health. Some clones in this sample may be carry-over from other donors' samples. The V call is TRBV29-1, the J call TRBJ2-1; the D call of TRBD2 rests on TCRdb alone, since no DNA is present to check it. Sequenced sample: naive CXCR3+ CD8+ T cells from blood. Subset of the sample: CD45RO-CCR7+CD27+CD95- naive CD8+ T cells expressing CXCR3 (TNR3+). CDR3 in amino acids: CSVSGTRVNEQFF.